This TCR beta chain appears in the sequencing data of a study of T cells in Graves' hyperthyroidism and ophthalmopathy. Study conclusions and caveats: Blood also showed most of the thyroid clonotypes that were expanded above 0.001. Ophthalmopathy onset followed model prediction by a median approximately 7 months.

Not enrolled were patients with uncontrolled infection, other autoimmune disease, pregnancy or lactation. Amplification yielded TCR beta CDR3 regions, with RNA transcripts as the source. TCR CDR3 underwent first-round RT-PCR with the HTBI primer set. Using its own MiXCR run on the multiplex PCR reads, TCRdb lists one record per CDR3 protein. The sample consists of hundreds of thousands of distinct CDR3 sequences, around 22% of them appearing once. The CDR3 contains 15 residues. Germline trimming cut 1 base from V and 11 bases from J; bases unmatched to any gene: 11. This clonotype was recorded a few times. Its antigen remains unidentified.

This TCR derives from a man in his thirties or forties with Graves' ophthalmopathy. The chain has TRBV12-3 or TRBV12-4 and TRBJ1-5; the match to TRBD1 covers 7 bases. Sequenced material: blood. Here the CDR3 reads CASSLGQGEAEAQHF. CDR3 coding DNA: TGTGCCAGCAGTTTAGGGCAGGGGGAGGCAGAGGCCCAGCATTTT.